The clone carrying this TCR beta chain was detected a few times. This record belongs to a study of blood T cell repertoires in COVID-19. Study-wide background: COVID-19 samples from acute and convalescent phases originated in the United States, Italy and Spain. T cells, B-cell-depleted T cells, or PBMCs supplied cDNA or gDNA.

Under the authors' procedure: The assay estimated nucleated cells by amplifying reference gene primers. Method: immunoSEQ multiplex PCR; TCRdb's copy keeps in-frame clones and lacks some. V, J and clone size reflect that table, while D and trimming were determined from the DNA. The sample carries 200,000 to 250,000 clones, approximately 87% recorded once. Trimming left V 2 bases short and J 2 bases short, with 8 bases between. This CDR3 spans 15 amino acids. The germline gives CDR1 SGHDT, CDR2 YYEEEE. This TCR was sampled from a woman aged 70-85 years with active or convalescent COVID-19. Sequences were obtained from peripheral blood. V is TRBV5-6 and J is TRBJ2-6, with D perhaps matching TRBD1 (5 bases). The CDR3 loop is CASSFQGTGANVLTF. DNA of the CDR3: TGTGCCAGCAGCTTTCAGGGTACTGGGGCCAACGTCCTGACTTTC.